This is a list of T cell receptor beta chains from one sample in a study of CD8+ T cells in alopecia areata. Method: immunoSEQ multiplex PCR; TCRdb's copy keeps in-frame clones and lacks some. Of some 200,000 clones detected, approximately 56% appear once; the ten largest clones hold about 3%. This sample comprised CD4+ T cells sorted from blood, obtained at week 4, from a patient treated with tofacitinib. The receptors originated from a human donor with alopecia areata. CDR3s include the opening cysteine and the closing phenylalanine or tryptophan. D genes are given only for firm matches. Expanded clones get a size class; other rows say once, few or many, or leave the size out.

j_gene,v_gene,d_gene,abundance,len,CDR3aa,CDR3nt
TRBJ1-3,TRBV30,NA,NA,15,CAWSGAVFDGNTIYF,TGTGCCTGGAGTGGGGCGGTATTTGATGGAAACACCATATATTTT
TRBJ1-5,TRBV29-1,NA,NA,13,CSVLTGLHQPQHF,TGCAGCGTGCTCACAGGGTTGCATCAGCCCCAGCATTTT
TRBJ2-1,TRBV23-1,TRBD2,few,19,CASSPKGTSGGGTYNEQFF,TGCGCCAGCAGTCCCAAGGGGACTAGCGGGGGGGGGACCTACAATGAGCAGTTCTTC
TRBJ2-5,TRBV12-5,NA,few,12,CASRRFQETQYF,TGTGCTAGTCGGCGCTTTCAAGAGACCCAGTACTTC
TRBJ2-7,TRBV4-1,NA,NA,16,CASSQPHAGNSYEQYF,TGCGCCAGCAGCCAACCCCATGCAGGGAACTCCTACGAGCAGTACTTC
TRBJ2-1,TRBV25-1,TRBD1,NA,15,CASAPGTGMYNEQFF,TGTGCCAGCGCCCCGGGGACAGGGATGTACAATGAGCAGTTCTTC
TRBJ1-5,TRBV11-2,NA,NA,13,CASSSTQRASQHF,TGTGCCAGCAGCTCGACACAAAGGGCGTCCCAGCATTTT
TRBJ1-2,TRBV6-5,NA,NA,14,CASSRLQGGPGYTF,TGTGCCAGCAGTAGACTACAGGGAGGTCCTGGCTACACCTTC
TRBJ2-3,TRBV7-3,TRBD2,NA,16,CASSLGLAGNTDTQYF,TGTGCCAGCAGCTTAGGTCTAGCGGGGAACACAGATACGCAGTATTTT
TRBJ1-1,TRBV30,NA,NA,12,CAWSSKGTAAFF,TGTGCCTGGAGTAGCAAGGGCACTGCAGCTTTCTTT
TRBJ2-1,TRBV5-1,TRBD2,NA,16,CASSSALAGGYNEQFF,TGCGCCAGCAGCTCCGCACTAGCGGGGGGGTACAATGAGCAGTTCTTC
TRBJ1-1,TRBV23-1,NA,few,11,CACRVNTEAFF,TGCGCCTGCAGGGTGAACACTGAAGCTTTCTTT
TRBJ2-1,TRBV30,NA,NA,11,CAWSGQDEQFF,TGTGCCTGGAGTGGGCAAGATGAGCAGTTCTTC
TRBJ2-3,TRBV4-1,NA,NA,14,CASSHSSGADTQYF,TGCGCCAGCAGCCACTCTTCGGGGGCAGATACGCAGTATTTT
TRBJ2-5,TRBV29-1,TRBD2,NA,13,CSVGPGTSETQYF,TGCAGCGTTGGCCCCGGGACTAGCGAGACCCAGTACTTC
TRBJ2-3,TRBV15,NA,NA,14,CATSSRGSSDTQYF,TGTGCCACCAGCAGCAGGGGTTCGTCAGATACGCAGTATTTT
TRBJ1-1,TRBV30,TRBD1,NA,12,CAWSGGQGAAFF,TGTGCCTGGAGTGGGGGACAGGGGGCAGCTTTCTTT
TRBJ1-1,TRBV29-1,TRBD1,NA,10,CSVAGQEAFF,TGCAGCGTCGCGGGACAGGAAGCTTTCTTT
TRBJ1-1,TRBV30,NA,NA,16,CAWSETTPARNTEAFF,TGTGCCTGGAGCGAGACGACTCCCGCACGGAACACTGAAGCTTTCTTT
TRBJ2-2,TRBV4-1,NA,NA,16,CASSHYPDSDTGELFF,TGCGCCAGCAGTCACTACCCGGACAGCGACACCGGGGAGCTGTTTTTT
TRBJ1-4,TRBV4-1,TRBD1,NA,16,CASRPGGGTGSEKLFF,TGCGCCAGCCGCCCCGGGGGAGGGACAGGGAGTGAAAAACTGTTTTTT
TRBJ2-5,TRBV7-9,NA,NA,16,CASSFDGGQGQETQYF,TGTGCCAGCAGCTTTGATGGGGGCCAAGGCCAAGAGACCCAGTACTTC
TRBJ1-5,TRBV15,TRBD1,NA,15,CATTLDRVSNQPQHF,TGTGCCACCACTTTAGACAGGGTTAGCAATCAGCCCCAGCATTTT
TRBJ2-7,TRBV7-2,TRBD1,NA,14,CASRLPGQGGEQYF,TGTGCCAGCAGACTACCCGGACAGGGCGGGGAGCAGTACTTC
TRBJ1-2,TRBV12-5,NA,once,11,CASGPRQLAAF,TGTGCTAGTGGTCCTCGACAGCTTGCCGCCTTC
TRBJ2-1,TRBV5-4,TRBD2,few,17,CASSSTSGGAAYNEQFF,TGTGCCAGCAGCTCGACTAGCGGGGGGGCGGCGTACAATGAGCAGTTCTTC
TRBJ1-2,TRBV18,NA,NA,13,CASSPQGLEGYTF,TGTGCCAGCTCACCACAAGGGTTGGAAGGCTACACCTTC
TRBJ2-7,TRBV4-1,NA,NA,14,CASSQDNTYSEQYF,TGCGCCAGCAGCCAAGACAACACCTACTCCGAGCAGTACTTC
TRBJ1-2,TRBV20-1,NA,NA,8,CSTHGYTF,TGCAGCACTCACGGCTACACCTTC
TRBJ2-3,TRBV28,NA,NA,12,CASSPPGDTQYF,TGTGCCAGCAGTCCCCCAGGAGATACGCAGTATTTT
TRBJ1-4,TRBV29-1,TRBD1,NA,17,CSVRTGRGVGRLEKLFF,TGCAGCGTAAGGACAGGCCGAGGGGTAGGGCGTCTTGAAAAACTGTTTTTT
TRBJ2-5,TRBV5-1,NA,NA,15,CASSLLGSGKETQYF,TGCGCCAGCAGCTTGCTGGGGTCCGGAAAAGAGACCCAGTACTTC
TRBJ2-4,TRBV28,TRBD2,NA,18,CASSIGTSGELAKNIQYF,TGTGCCAGCAGCATCGGGACTAGCGGGGAGTTGGCCAAAAACATTCAGTACTTC
TRBJ2-5,TRBV29-1,NA,NA,13,CSVVVPGQETQYF,TGCAGCGTTGTTGTACCAGGGCAAGAGACCCAGTACTTC
TRBJ2-1,TRBV27,TRBD2,NA,15,CASSLTGTSGTKGVF,TGTGCCAGCAGTTTGACCGGGACTAGCGGGACAAAAGGGGTCTTC
TRBJ1-1,TRBV30,NA,NA,13,CAWSVRGATEAFF,TGTGCCTGGAGTGTTAGAGGGGCCACTGAAGCTTTCTTT
TRBJ1-1,TRBV6-6,NA,NA,15,CASSPYRVVNTEAFF,TGTGCCAGCAGTCCCTACAGGGTGGTGAACACTGAAGCTTTCTTT
TRBJ2-3,TRBV27,TRBD1,few,13,CASKGTGTDTQYF,TGTGCCAGCAAGGGGACAGGCACAGATACGCAGTATTTT
TRBJ2-1,TRBV18,TRBD1,NA,17,CASSYWTGEVGYNEQFF,TGTGCCAGCTCATATTGGACAGGGGAAGTAGGCTACAATGAGCAGTTCTTC
TRBJ2-5,TRBV5-1,TRBD2,once,15,CASSLTSGGQETQYF,TGCGCCAGCAGCTTGACTAGCGGGGGGCAAGAGACCCAGTACTTC
TRBJ1-2,TRBV4-2,NA,few,15,CASSQEFVANYGYTF,TGTGCCAGCAGCCAAGAGTTTGTGGCAAACTATGGCTACACCTTC
TRBJ1-1,TRBV9,NA,NA,14,CASSSMAGNTEAFF,TGTGCCAGCAGCAGCATGGCGGGCAACACTGAAGCTTTCTTT
TRBJ1-1,TRBV30,NA,NA,15,CAWAGKGRLSTEAFF,TGTGCCTGGGCTGGGAAGGGGAGGCTGAGCACTGAAGCTTTCTTT
TRBJ2-5,TRBV29-1,NA,NA,13,CSVIGRYQETQYF,TGCAGCGTTATAGGCCGGTACCAAGAGACCCAGTACTTC
TRBJ1-2,TRBV7-9,NA,NA,14,CASSQTDGFYGYTF,TGTGCCAGCAGCCAAACGGACGGCTTCTATGGCTACACCTTC
TRBJ1-1,TRBV7-2,TRBD1,many,16,CASSLGPGQGASEAFF,TGTGCCAGCAGCTTAGGGCCCGGACAGGGGGCCTCTGAAGCTTTCTTT
TRBJ1-2,TRBV9,TRBD1,NA,17,CASSSSPGTGSNYGYTF,TGTGCCAGCAGCTCCTCCCCCGGGACAGGCTCTAACTATGGCTACACCTTC
TRBJ1-2,TRBV4-2,NA,NA,15,CASSQQGSHNYGYTF,TGTGCCAGCAGCCAACAGGGTTCCCATAACTATGGCTACACCTTC